A single sample is the source of the 26 T cell receptor beta chains below, sequenced in a study of blood T cell repertoires in COVID-19. The method was immunoSEQ multiplex PCR; TCRdb's version includes in-frame clones alone and lacks a portion of them. Seen here are some 240,000 clones, almost 90% observed once, and the top ten hold under 2.5%. Sequences were obtained from peripheral blood. These receptors all stem from a woman aged 55-70 years with COVID-19, enrolled during active disease.

This chain uses TRBV3-1 (or the pseudogene TRBV3-2) with TRBJ1-3; TRBD1 matches at 7 bases. The CDR3 has 15 amino acids. J was trimmed by 4 bases and V by 4 bases; bases with no gene match: 7. Looked up from germline, CDR1 is LGHDT and CDR2 is YNNKEL (reference sequence). The CDR3 DNA follows: TGTGCCAGCAGCCGGTACAGGGACAGAGGAAACACCATATATTTT. Encoded protein: CASSRYRDRGNTIYF.

The CDR3 DNA is TGTGCCAGCAGCGCGGGCCTTGGGGTCACAGATACGCAGTATTTT. It is translated as CASSAGLGVTDTQYF. The V and J genes are TRBV2 and TRBJ2-3, with a weak D call TRBD2 (5 bases). V was shortened by 6 bases and J by 2 bases, with 15 bases between the two germline ends. This CDR3 region has 15 residues. CDR1 and CDR2 (germline): SNHLY, FYNNEI.

The chain uses TRBV6-5 and TRBJ1-1; D is perhaps TRBD1 (5 bases). CDR3 size: 13 residues. V was pared by 6 bases and J by 4 bases, with 12 bases between. CDR1 MNHEY and CDR2 SVGAGI come from the germline V gene. The CDR3 bases are TGTGCCAGCAGAGACAGAATAGGCACTGAAGCTTTCTTT. Encoded protein: CASRDRIGTEAFF.

The CDR3 region is CASHNRGRNQPQHF. In DNA, the CDR3 is TGTGCCAGCCACAACAGGGGGCGGAATCAGCCCCAGCATTTT. J is TRBJ1-5 and V is TRBV6-4; 9 bases align to TRBD1. The CDR3 sequence is 14 residues long. Germline V CDR1 and CDR2: MRHNA, SNTAGT. V dropped 8 bases and J dropped 4; count of bases not matched to a gene: 6.

CDR3 in DNA: TGTGCCAGCAGCTTGGAACAGGGGGGATTTGGACAGCCCCAGCATTTT. Residues: CASSLEQGGFGQPQHF. V and J are TRBV5-5 and TRBJ1-5, with TRBD1 matching over 8 bases. CDR1 SGHKS and CDR2 YYEKEE come from the germline V gene (reference sequence). V dropped 0 bases and J dropped 7; count of bases not matched to a gene: 9. This CDR3 is 16 amino acids long.

Here the CDR3 DNA reads TGTGCCAGCAGACAGGGGGAGGCTGAAAAACTGTTTTTT. Residues: CASRQGEAEKLFF. This rearrangement joins TRBV2 to TRBJ1-4; 8 bases fit TRBD1. With V trimmed by 6 bases and J by 7 bases, 4 bases remained unmatched. Looked up from germline, CDR1 is SNHLY and CDR2 is FYNNEI. This CDR3 has 13 residues. Combining the CDR3 with reference TRBV2 and TRBJ1-4 gives the whole variable domain EPEVTQTPSHQVTQMGQEVILRCVPISNHLYFYWYRQILGQKVEFLVSFYNNEISEKSEIFDDQFSVERPDGSNFTLKIRSTKLEDSAMYFCASRQGEAEKLFFGSGTQLSVL.

Comments on this clone: Other DNA sequences in this specimen translate into the identical CDR3. CDR3 protein: CASSLGGQPQHF. Here the CDR3 DNA reads TGTGCCAGCAGCTTAGGAGGGCAGCCCCAGCATTTT. The chain links TRBV7-2 to TRBJ1-5, with D unresolved. With 1 base removed from V and 7 bases from J, the gap between germline ends came to 5 bases. The CDR3 runs 12 residues. Germline V lookup: CDR1 SGHTA, CDR2 FQGNSA.

The chain combines TRBV7-3 with TRBJ1-3, with D possibly being TRBD1 (5 bases). Trimming pared 5 bases from V and 2 bases from J, leaving 7 bases between. Germline CDR1 reads SGHTA; CDR2 reads FQGTGA. There are 13 residues in the CDR3. CDR3 nucleotide sequence: TGTGCCAGCAGCCTAGGGGCTGGAAACACCATATATTTT. It specifies CASSLGAGNTIYF.

The chain has TRBV2 and TRBJ1-2, with D possibly being TRBD1 (6 bases). The V gene's germline CDR1 is SNHLY and CDR2 FYNNEI. The CDR3 is made up of 13 amino acids. V dropped 5 bases and J dropped 5 bases, with 12 bases sitting between them. The CDR3 here is CASSTGLVYGYTF. In nucleotides, the CDR3 is TGTGCCAGCAGTACAGGGTTGGTATATGGCTACACCTTC.

The table lists this clone with a count of one. J is TRBJ1-1 and V is TRBV7-3; tentatively, D is TRBD1 (5 bases). The V and J ends lost 5 bases and 4 bases respectively, with 14 bases between them. The CDR3 sequence is 14 residues long. The germline gives CDR1 SGHTA, CDR2 FQGTGA. CDR3 sequence reads: CASSLSGGSTEAFF. The CDR3 coding sequence is TGTGCCAGCAGCCTCTCTGGGGGGTCCACTGAAGCTTTCTTT.

This rearrangement joins TRBV5-6 to TRBJ1-5; D may be TRBD1 (6 bases). The CDR3 sequence is 14 residues long. The germline V gene encodes CDR1 SGHDT and CDR2 YYEEEE. V shed 4 bases and J shed 4 bases, with 12 bases lying between them. DNA for the CDR3: TGTGCCAGCAGCCCCGGGACACAGAATCAGCCCCAGCATTTT. Its protein is CASSPGTQNQPQHF.

The table lists this clone with a count of one. The chain has TRBV11-2 and TRBJ2-7; TRBD1 aligns across 8 bases. Trimming cost V 5 bases and J 3 bases; bases outside gene matches: 12. Per germline, CDR1 SGHAT and CDR2 FQNNGV. CDR3 length equals 16 residues. CDR3 region: CASSDRWTGNHYEQYF. The CDR3 region has the DNA TGTGCCAGCAGCGATCGCTGGACAGGGAATCACTACGAGCAGTACTTC. The full variable domain, completed using reference TRBV11-2 and TRBJ2-7, is EAGVAQSPRYKIIEKRQSVAFWCNPISGHATLYWYQQILGQGPKLLIQFQNNGVVDDSQLPKDRFSAERLKGVDSTLKIQPAKLEDSAVYLCASSDRWTGNHYEQYFGPGTRLTVT.

The chain carries TRBV12-5 and TRBJ1-1, with 7 bases that match TRBD1. CDR1 and CDR2 from the germline V gene are LGHNT and FRNRAP. CDR3 size: 17 residues. The ends lost 2 bases at V and 1 base at J; junction bases unmatched: 10. The DNA for the CDR3 is TGTGCTAGTGGTTTGTCCACCGGGACAGAACAGAACACTGAAGCTTTCTTT. This codes for CASGLSTGTEQNTEAFF.

V usage is TRBV7-9 and J usage is TRBJ2-5; D remains unclear. CDR3 length: 13 amino acids. Germline loops: CDR1 SEHNR, CDR2 FQNEAQ (reference sequence). V was shortened by 1 base and J by 4 bases, with 7 bases between the two germline ends. This CDR3 reads CASSLGQVETQYF. CDR3 coding DNA: TGTGCCAGCAGCTTAGGTCAGGTAGAGACCCAGTACTTC. Drawing the rest from reference TRBV7-9 and TRBJ2-5, the complete variable domain is DTGVSQNPRHKITKRGQNVTFRCDPISEHNRLYWYRQTLGQGPEFLTYFQNEAQLEKSRLLSDRFSAERPKGSFSTLEIQRTEQGDSAMYLCASSLGQVETQYFGPGTRLLVL.

This chain uses TRBV10-3 with TRBJ2-7; possible D gene TRBD1, 5 bases. V gave up 6 bases and J gave up 4 bases, with 10 bases separating them. The CDR3 loop spans 12 amino acids. The V gene's germline CDR1 is ENHRY and CDR2 SYGVKD. In DNA, the CDR3 is TGTGCCATCAGCTCCAGGGATTACGAGCAGTACTTC. Its translation is CAISSRDYEQYF.

The chain joins TRBV6-5 to TRBJ2-7; TRBD1 aligns across 7 bases. Germline-derived CDR1 and CDR2 are MNHEY and SVGAGI. The junction had 5 bases not matched to a gene; V was cut back by 5 bases and J by 4 bases. The CDR3 has 13 amino acids. CDR3 loop: CASSTQTGYEQYF. For the CDR3, the DNA is TGTGCCAGCAGTACCCAGACAGGGTACGAGCAGTACTTC.

This clone was observed once. The genes are TRBV18 and TRBJ1-3, with TRBD1 matching 7 bases. Germline CDR1 is KGHSH and CDR2 is LQKENI. The CDR3 is 16 residues long. The J segment lost 4 bases and the V segment lost 2 bases, leaving 8 bases of the junction unmatched. The CDR3 here is CASSPTQGESGNTIYF. As DNA, the CDR3 is TGTGCCAGCTCACCAACCCAGGGGGAATCGGGAAACACCATATATTTT.

The chain couples TRBV15 to TRBJ1-2, with TRBD1 as a possible D gene (5 bases). V was trimmed by 8 bases and J by 8 bases, leaving 15 bases between them. The V gene's germline CDR1 is LNHNV and CDR2 YYDKDF (reference sequence). The CDR3 is 12 amino acids. CDR3 DNA sequence: TGTGCCACCGGGCAGGGAATGTTCGGCTACACCTTC. Its protein product is CATGQGMFGYTF. Full variable domain (remainder filled in from reference TRBV15 and TRBJ1-2): DAMVIQNPRYQVTQFGKPVTLSCSQTLNHNVMYWYQQKSSQAPKLLFHYYDKDFNNEADTPDNFQSRRPNTSFCFLDIRSPGLGDTAMYLCATGQGMFGYTFGSGTRLTVV.

The genes are TRBV6-5 and TRBJ1-1; D is undetermined. The germline V gene encodes CDR1 MNHEY and CDR2 SVGAGI. Trimming took off 7 bases at V and 0 bases at J, with 12 bases between the two ends. This CDR3 is 14 amino acids long. The DNA for the CDR3 is TGTGCCAGCAACCTCCGGGGTGTGAACACTGAAGCTTTCTTT. It yields the protein CASNLRGVNTEAFF.

The chain carries TRBV6-2 or TRBV6-3 and TRBJ1-4; 9 bases line up with TRBD1. V shed 6 bases, J shed 3 bases, and the junction held 20 bases outside the gene matches. The CDR3 covers 20 residues. CDR1 is MNHEY and CDR2 is SVGEGT in the germline V gene. The CDR3 bases are TGTGCCAGCAGCCAGCCCGGACCGGGACAGGGCCGTCGATCTAATGAAAAACTGTTTTTT. The encoded protein is CASSQPGPGQGRRSNEKLFF.

This sequence joins TRBV9 and TRBJ2-6; D unresolved. Deletions cut 0 bases from V and 3 bases from J, with 7 bases between. CDR1 SGDLS and CDR2 YYNGEE come from the germline V gene. The CDR3 totals 15 residues. The CDR3 loop reads CASSVDPNGANVLTF. The CDR3 DNA is TGTGCCAGCAGCGTAGACCCTAATGGGGCCAACGTCCTGACTTTC. Together with reference TRBV9 and TRBJ2-6, the CDR3 gives the full variable domain: DSGVTQTPKHLITATGQRVTLRCSPRSGDLSVYWYQQSLDQGLQFLIQYYNGEERAKGNILERFSAQQFPDLHSELNLSSLELGDSALYFCASSVDPNGANVLTFGAGSRLTVL.

The gene calls are TRBV12-3 or TRBV12-4 and TRBJ1-2; D uncertain. The CDR3 length is 13 residues. V lost 5 bases and J 6 bases, leaving 13 bases between the germline ends. The CDR3 is CASSRNAVDGYTF. CDR3 bases: TGTGCCAGCAGTCGGAACGCGGTAGATGGCTACACCTTC.

The J gene is TRBJ2-1, the V gene TRBV11-3; 8 bases are shared with TRBD1. This CDR3 contains 15 residues. After removal of 5 bases from V and 10 bases from J, the junction contained 13 bases not matched to a gene. CDR1 is SGHNT and CDR2 is YENEEA in the germline V gene. CDR3 region: CASSEGRGLSDEQFF. The DNA for the CDR3 is TGTGCCAGCAGCGAAGGCAGGGGGCTTTCGGACGAGCAGTTCTTC.

The chain uses TRBV27 and TRBJ1-1; possible D gene TRBD1, 5 bases. Germline V gene lookup returns CDR1 MNHEY and CDR2 SMNVEV (reference sequence). V shed 8 bases and J shed 4 bases, with 14 bases lying between them. The length of the CDR3 is 13 residues. In DNA form, the CDR3 reads TGTGCCAGCTCGATCCTAGGGGCCACTGAAGCTTTCTTT. Amino acid sequence: CASSILGATEAFF.

The chain employs TRBV10-3 and TRBJ2-5, with TRBD1 identical over 7 bases. This CDR3 contains 13 residues. After removal of 6 bases from V and 5 bases from J, the junction contained 6 bases not matched to a gene. The germline CDR1 and CDR2 sequences are ENHRY and SYGVKD. CDR3 nucleotides: TGTGCCATCAGGAGGGGGCGCGGGGAGACCCAGTACTTC. It translates to CAIRRGRGETQYF.

The rearrangement links TRBV5-1 to TRBJ2-1; 9 bases are shared with TRBD2. In germline, CDR1 is SGHRS, CDR2 YFSETQ. This CDR3 contains 15 residues. Losses at the gene ends were 2 bases for V and 8 bases for J; bases not matched to a gene: 8. CDR3: CASSLAGGYFHEQFF. The CDR3 DNA is TGCGCCAGCAGCTTAGCGGGGGGTTATTTCCATGAGCAGTTCTTC. The complete variable domain, with remaining parts taken from reference TRBV5-1 and TRBJ2-1, reads KAGVTQTPRYLIKTRGQQVTLSCSPISGHRSVSWYQQTPGQGLQFLFEYFSETQRNKGNFPGRFSGRQFSNSRSEMNVSTLELGDSALYLCASSLAGGYFHEQFFGPGTRLTVL.